The source of this T cell receptor (beta chain) is a study of blood T cell repertoires in COVID-19. Background on the study: Donors in the United States, Italy and Spain gave samples during acute or convalescent COVID-19.

CDR3 length: 16 amino acids. Germline V CDR1 and CDR2: MGHRA, YSYEKL. V was pared by 0 bases and J by 8 bases, with 7 bases of the junction left unmatched. Clones were sequenced by immunoSEQ multiplex PCR, and TCRdb holds only the in-frame ones, with some missing. This table has approximately 180,000 clones, 80% to 90% appearing once. The V gene is TRBV4-1, the J gene TRBJ1-3; TRBD1 matches at 10 bases. The clonotype comes from a man in his 60s with acute or convalescent COVID-19. The sample was peripheral blood. The CDR3 reads CASSQEDRTGGHTIYF. CDR3 nucleotides: TGCGCCAGCAGCCAAGAAGACAGGACAGGGGGACACACCATATATTTT.